Listed here are 29 T cell receptor beta chains from one sample, sequenced in a study of blood T cells in healthy people across ages. The authors ran a second PCR of roughly 6 to 12 cycles using a sample-barcoded 5' primer and a J-beta primer mix. TCRdb reanalysed the 5' RACE reads using MiXCR and keeps one entry per CDR3 protein. Of approximately 780,000 distinct CDR3 sequences in the sample, under 30% were seen once. The data also belong to a second study, concerning T cells of mothers and their children.

Input material: blood. The receptors come from a boy between 5 and 17 years old in good health.

This clonotype was observed a few times. The chain joins TRBV7-8 to TRBJ1-4; D not certain. Trimming removed 5 bases at V and 4 bases at J, with 11 bases between. Germline CDR1 is SGHVS and CDR2 is FQNEAQ. This CDR3 region has 14 residues. This CDR3 is CASSAGLNNEKLFF. Here the CDR3 DNA reads TGTGCCAGCAGCGCAGGACTGAATAATGAAAAACTGTTTTTT.

The sample holds a few counts of this clonotype. The chain employs TRBV11-2 and TRBJ1-1, with D maybe TRBD1 (5 bases). Per the germline V gene, CDR1 is SGHAT and CDR2 is FQNNGV. With 5 bases removed from V and 1 base from J, the gap between germline ends came to 14 bases. The CDR3 has 15 amino acids. CDR3 sequence: CASSPFGRANTEAFF. CDR3 nucleotides: TGTGCCAGCAGCCCCTTCGGCAGGGCGAACACTGAAGCTTTCTTT.

This chain connects TRBV7-8 to TRBJ2-5; D is possibly TRBD1 (5 bases). CDR3 length: 13 amino acids. The V end lost 7 bases, the J end lost 2 bases, and 11 bases lay between the germline ends. The germline CDR1 and CDR2 sequences are SGHVS and FQNEAQ. The DNA for the CDR3 is TGTGCCAGCACTCAGACAGAGCAAGAGACCCAGTACTTC. Amino acid sequence: CASTQTEQETQYF.

The rearrangement links TRBV7-8 to TRBJ2-3; TRBD1 is a possible D gene (6 bases). CDR3 length: 16 residues. Trimming left V 5 bases short and J 2 bases short, with 17 bases between. CDR1 and CDR2 (germline): SGHVS, FQNEAQ. In nucleotides, the CDR3 is TGTGCCAGCAGCCCGCTATGGACAGTTAACACAGATACGCAGTATTTT. Protein: CASSPLWTVNTDTQYF.

The chain links TRBV30 to TRBJ1-2, with D maybe TRBD1 (5 bases). There are 13 residues in the CDR3. Germline assignment: CDR1 GTSNPN and CDR2 SVGIG (reference sequence). Trimming removed 0 bases at V and 5 bases at J, with 10 bases between. This CDR3 is CAWSVMGPYGYTF. The DNA for the CDR3 is TGTGCCTGGAGTGTAATGGGACCTTATGGCTACACCTTC.

This sequence joins TRBV7-2 and TRBJ2-7; 7 nucleotides match TRBD1. Germline V lookup: CDR1 SGHTA, CDR2 FQGNSA. V was clipped by 5 bases and J by 4 bases; unmatched bases: 11. The CDR3 loop spans 15 amino acids. CDR3 sequence: CASSAAGTAGYEQYF. CDR3 in DNA: TGTGCCAGCAGCGCGGCCGGGACAGCAGGTTACGAGCAGTACTTC.

This clonotype was detected only a few times. The chain uses TRBV13 and TRBJ1-2; TRBD1 matches 8 bases. Trimming at V came to 5 bases and at J to 4 bases, leaving 12 bases not matched to a gene. CDR1 and CDR2 from the germline V gene are PRHDT and FYEKMQ (reference sequence). The CDR3 has 16 amino acids. The CDR3 DNA sequence: TGTGCCAGCAGCCCACCAGAAGACAGGGGCCCCTATGGCTACACCTTC. Amino acids: CASSPPEDRGPYGYTF.

This clonotype was found a few times. The rearrangement links TRBV7-9 to TRBJ1-5, with D perhaps matching TRBD1 (5 bases). The CDR3 contains 15 residues. V shed 1 base and J shed 3 bases, with 10 bases lying between them. CDR1 and CDR2 (germline): SEHNR, FQNEAQ (reference sequence). The CDR3 here is CASSLDRDPNQPQHF. In DNA form, the CDR3 reads TGTGCCAGCAGCTTAGACCGGGACCCCAATCAGCCCCAGCATTTT.

V usage is TRBV12-3 or TRBV12-4 and J usage is TRBJ1-4, with a possible D match to TRBD1 (6 bases). This CDR3 region has 16 residues. Trimming removed 6 bases from V and 3 bases from J, with 17 bases in between. The CDR3 coding sequence is TGTGCCAGCAGCGGGAATCCGGGACACTCTAATGAAAAACTGTTTTTT. Translated, it gives CASSGNPGHSNEKLFF.

This clonotype was seen a handful of times. V is TRBV6-1 and J is TRBJ1-1, with TRBD1 matching over 12 bases. The junction had 7 bases not matched to a gene; V was cut back by 10 bases and J by 1 base. CDR3 length: 15 amino acids. Germline V gene sequence: CDR1 MNHNS, CDR2 SASEGT. The CDR3 DNA follows: TGTGCCACGGACGGGACAGGGGGCTGGAACACTGAAGCTTTCTTT. Translation gives CATDGTGGWNTEAFF.

The chain employs TRBV28 and TRBJ1-4, with TRBD1 as a possible D gene (5 bases). The length of the CDR3 is 15 residues. CDR1 is MDHEN, CDR2 SYDVKM, per germline. Between the trimmed V and J ends, which lost 5 bases and 8 bases, there was a span of 18 bases. The chain's CDR3 is CASSLGGGLYEKLFF. The CDR3 DNA sequence: TGTGCCAGCAGTCTCGGGGGAGGGCTATACGAAAAACTGTTTTTT. Filled out from reference TRBV28 and TRBJ1-4, the complete variable domain reads DVKVTQSSRYLVKRTGEKVFLECVQDMDHENMFWYRQDPGLGLRLIYFSYDVKMKEKGDIPEGYSVSREKKERFSLILESASTNQTSMYLCASSLGGGLYEKLFFGSGTQLSVL.

This clonotype has just a few counts. The chain recombines TRBV5-1 with TRBJ2-7; no firm D call. TRBJ2-5 explains the end of the DNA better; the J call may be wrong. The CDR3 sequence is 16 residues long. The germline CDR1 and CDR2 sequences are SGHRS and YFSETQ. CDR3 DNA sequence: TGCGCCAGCAGCTCGGAGTTTACACTCGTCCAAGAGACCCAGTACTTC. This codes for CASSSEFTLVQETQYF.

The chain joins TRBV2 to TRBJ2-1, with 11 bases aligning to TRBD2. The CDR3 runs to 15 residues. V dropped 6 bases and J dropped 6; count of bases not matched to a gene: 7. CDR1 and CDR2 from the germline V gene are SNHLY and FYNNEI. Here the CDR3 DNA reads TGTGCCAGCAGGGTGACTAGCGGGGAGGTCAATGAGCAGTTCTTC. It is translated as CASRVTSGEVNEQFF.

The chain uses TRBV5-1 and TRBJ2-3; TRBD2 matches 10 bases. The CDR3 covers 15 residues. The V and J ends lost 0 bases and 4 bases, in that order; junction bases with no gene match: 2. CDR1 and CDR2 (germline): SGHRS, YFSETQ. The CDR3 region is CASSLAGTSADTQYF. The DNA for the CDR3 is TGCGCCAGCAGCTTGGCCGGGACTAGCGCAGATACGCAGTATTTT.

The rearrangement uses TRBV11-3 and TRBJ2-5, with no clear D. The J call may be incorrect, as the DNA end agrees better with TRBJ2-1. The length of the CDR3 is 13 residues. CDR1 SGHNT and CDR2 YENEEA come from the germline V gene. CDR3 protein: CASSLNVRNEQFF. DNA for the CDR3: TGTGCCAGCAGCTTAAACGTCAGAAATGAGCAGTTCTTC.

The chain joins TRBV3-1 to TRBJ1-2; 7 bases match TRBD1. Germline lookup yields CDR1 LGHDT and CDR2 YNNKEL (reference sequence). J was trimmed by 12 bases and V by 2 bases; bases with no gene match: 6. The CDR3 has 12 amino acids. The CDR3 nucleotides read TGTGCCAGCAGCCAATCACAGGGGTTCCACACCTTC. Its protein product is CASSQSQGFHTF. The complete variable domain, with remaining parts taken from reference TRBV3-1 and TRBJ1-2, reads DTAVSQTPKYLVTQMGNDKSIKCEQNLGHDTMYWYKQDSKKFLKIMFSYNNKELIINETVPNRFSPKSPDKAHLNLHINSLELGDSAVYFCASSQSQGFHTFGSGTRLTVV.

This chain uses TRBV29-1 with TRBJ2-2; D is undetermined. Germline V gene sequence: CDR1 SQVTM, CDR2 ANQGSEA. This CDR3 region has 13 residues. V was clipped by 3 bases and J by 1 base, with 6 bases between them. The chain's CDR3 is CSVEGRNTGELFF. The CDR3 DNA follows: TGCAGCGTTGAGGGCAGGAACACCGGGGAGCTGTTTTTT.

The rearrangement joins TRBV6-2 or TRBV6-3 to TRBJ1-6, with a tentative D call TRBD1 (5 bases). Germline assignment: CDR1 MNHEY and CDR2 SVGEGT. The CDR3 totals 14 residues. Trimming left V 6 bases short and J 10 bases short, with 16 bases between. The DNA for the CDR3 is TGTGCCAGCAGCCAGGGACGGACGGTATCACCCCTCCACTTT. This encodes CASSQGRTVSPLHF.

This clonotype was seen a few times. This rearrangement joins TRBV4-2 to TRBJ2-3; 14 nucleotides line up with TRBD2. The CDR3 extends over 17 amino acids. The V segment lost 4 bases and the J segment 4 bases; nucleotides outside the gene matches: 7. Germline V CDR1 and CDR2: LGHNA, YNFKEQ. The CDR3 DNA sequence: TGTGCCAGCAGCCCGGGACTAGCGGGGGTTGGAGCAGATACGCAGTATTTT. Translating it yields CASSPGLAGVGADTQYF.

V and J are TRBV7-9 and TRBJ1-2; unclear D gene. Trimming pared 5 bases from V and 1 base from J, leaving 17 bases between. The CDR3 loop spans 16 amino acids. Per the germline V gene, CDR1 is SEHNR and CDR2 is FQNEAQ (reference sequence). The CDR3 loop is CASSPSRQTYNYGYTF. In DNA, the CDR3 is TGTGCCAGCAGCCCTTCGAGGCAGACCTATAACTATGGCTACACCTTC.

As for this clonotype: Germline is not matched at one junction end, which may reflect a read error. V gene TRBV29-1 combines with J gene TRBJ2-5, with 15 bases lining up with TRBD2. CDR3 length: 15 residues. The V gene's germline CDR1 is SQVTM and CDR2 ANQGSEA. This CDR3 reads CGVGLAGGLEETQYF. CDR3 in DNA: TGCGGCGTTGGACTAGCGGGGGGGCTGGAGGAGACCCAGTACTTC. Looking up the rest from reference TRBV29-1 and TRBJ2-5 gives the full variable domain: SAVISQKPSRDICQRGTSLTIQCQVDSQVTMMFWYRQQPGQSLTLIATANQGSEATYESGFVIDKFPISRPNLTFSTLTVSNMSPEDSSIYLCGVGLAGGLEETQYFGPGTRLLVL.

This clonotype was seen only a few times. This chain uses TRBV24-1 with TRBJ2-1; D gene unclear. V lost 5 bases and J 6 bases, leaving 7 bases between the germline ends. Germline V gene lookup returns CDR1 KGHDR and CDR2 SFDVKD. CDR3 size: 12 residues. The CDR3 region is CATSAERNEQFF. The CDR3 coding sequence is TGTGCCACCAGTGCGGAGCGCAATGAGCAGTTCTTC.

The rearrangement uses TRBV7-3 and TRBJ2-7; TRBD1 matches at 9 bases. The germline V gene encodes CDR1 SGHTA and CDR2 FQGTGA. J gave up 5 bases and V 9 bases, and 14 bases lay outside the gene matches. The CDR3 spans 15 residues. CDR3 coding DNA: TGTGCCAGAAGCAGGGTACAGGGGGCTGGGAACGAGCAGTACTTC. Its translation: CARSRVQGAGNEQYF.

This chain joins TRBV7-3 and TRBJ2-3; 9 nucleotides align to TRBD2. The junction had 12 bases not matched to a gene; V was cut back by 5 bases and J by 3 bases. The CDR3 length is 17 residues. Germline CDR1 and CDR2: SGHTA and FQGTGA. CDR3 DNA: TGTGCCAGCAGCGCTACTGGTTTGACTAGCGGAACAGATACGCAGTATTTT. Its protein is CASSATGLTSGTDTQYF.

This clonotype turned up a few times. The V call is TRBV3-1, the J call TRBJ2-7; 10 nucleotides agree with TRBD2. CDR3 length equals 15 residues. CDR1 is LGHDT and CDR2 is YNNKEL in the germline V gene (reference sequence). V shed 0 bases, J shed 4 bases, and the junction held 3 bases outside the gene matches. CDR3 sequence: CASSQDRTSGYEQYF. In nucleotides, the CDR3 is TGTGCCAGCAGCCAAGATCGGACTAGCGGTTACGAGCAGTACTTC.

This clonotype came up a few times. V is TRBV14 and J is TRBJ2-6; D ambiguous. Germline CDR1 SGHDN, CDR2 FVKESK. V gave up 2 bases and J gave up 4 bases, with 12 bases separating them. This CDR3 spans 16 amino acids. CDR3 bases: TGTGCCAGCAGCCAACCTCTAACAAGCGGGGCCAACGTCCTGACTTTC. Translated, it gives CASSQPLTSGANVLTF.

V usage is TRBV19 and J usage is TRBJ1-2; unclear D gene. This CDR3 contains 15 residues. V was cut by 3 bases and J by 0 bases, with 11 bases left in between. CDR1 LNHDA and CDR2 SQIVND come from the germline V gene (reference sequence). CDR3 nucleotides: TGTGCCAGTAGTATCGGCGCCGGAGCTAACTATGGCTACACCTTC. Translated, it gives CASSIGAGANYGYTF.

This clonotype was picked up a small number of times. V and J are TRBV9 and TRBJ2-4, with TRBD2 matching over 8 bases. The germline V gene has CDR1 SGDLS and CDR2 YYNGEE. Germline trimming cut 3 bases from V and 6 bases from J; bases unmatched to any gene: 8. The CDR3 runs 15 residues. CDR3 loop: CASSAIGLAGNIQYF. CDR3 coding DNA: TGTGCCAGCAGCGCCATCGGACTAGCAGGAAACATTCAGTACTTC.

For the CDR3, the DNA is TGTGCCAGCAGGCACGGCAGCTATGGCTACACCTTC. As protein: CASRHGSYGYTF. This chain joins TRBV27 and TRBJ1-2; the D is unclear. CDR3 length: 12 amino acids. Trimming shortened V by 6 bases and J by 4 bases, and 9 bases separated the two germline ends. The germline V gene has CDR1 MNHEY and CDR2 SMNVEV (reference sequence).